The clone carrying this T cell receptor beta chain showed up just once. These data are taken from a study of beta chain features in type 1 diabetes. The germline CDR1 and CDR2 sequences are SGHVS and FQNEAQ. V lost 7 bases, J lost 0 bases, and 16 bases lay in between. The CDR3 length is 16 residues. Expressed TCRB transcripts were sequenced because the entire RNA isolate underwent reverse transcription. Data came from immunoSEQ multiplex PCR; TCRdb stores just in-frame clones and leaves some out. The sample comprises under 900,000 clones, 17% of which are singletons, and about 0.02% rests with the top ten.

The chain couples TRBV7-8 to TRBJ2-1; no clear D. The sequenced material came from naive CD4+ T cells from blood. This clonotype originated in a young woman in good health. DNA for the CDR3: TGTGCCAGCATCCCCTCTCCCGCGAGCTCCTACAATGAGCAGTTCTTC. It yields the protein CASIPSPASSYNEQFF.